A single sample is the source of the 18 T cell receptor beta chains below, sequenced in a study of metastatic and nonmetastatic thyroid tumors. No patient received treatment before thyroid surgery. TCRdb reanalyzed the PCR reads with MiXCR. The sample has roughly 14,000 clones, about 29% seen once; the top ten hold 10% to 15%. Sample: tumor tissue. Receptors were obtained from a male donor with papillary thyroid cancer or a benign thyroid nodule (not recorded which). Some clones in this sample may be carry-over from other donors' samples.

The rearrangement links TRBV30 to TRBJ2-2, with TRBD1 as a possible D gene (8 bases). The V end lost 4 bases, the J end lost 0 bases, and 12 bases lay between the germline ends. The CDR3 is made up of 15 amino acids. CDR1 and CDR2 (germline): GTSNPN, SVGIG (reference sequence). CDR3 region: CAWNRGGSNTGELFF. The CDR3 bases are TGTGCCTGGAACAGGGGGGGATCGAACACCGGGGAGCTGTTTTTT.

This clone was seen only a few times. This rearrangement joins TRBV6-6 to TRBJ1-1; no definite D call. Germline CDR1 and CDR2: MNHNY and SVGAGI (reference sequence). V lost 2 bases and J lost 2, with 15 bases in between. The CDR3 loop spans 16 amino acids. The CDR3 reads CASSYPANLVNTEAFF. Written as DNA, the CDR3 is TGTGCCAGCAGTTACCCGGCAAACCTCGTTAACACTGAAGCTTTCTTT.

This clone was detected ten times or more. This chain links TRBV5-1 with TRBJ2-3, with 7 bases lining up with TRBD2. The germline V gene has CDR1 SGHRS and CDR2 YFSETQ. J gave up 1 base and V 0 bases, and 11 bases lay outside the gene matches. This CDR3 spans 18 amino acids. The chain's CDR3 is CASSLAGRSGVGTDTQYF. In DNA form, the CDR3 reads TGCGCCAGCAGCTTGGCGGGGAGAAGCGGGGTAGGCACAGATACGCAGTATTTT.

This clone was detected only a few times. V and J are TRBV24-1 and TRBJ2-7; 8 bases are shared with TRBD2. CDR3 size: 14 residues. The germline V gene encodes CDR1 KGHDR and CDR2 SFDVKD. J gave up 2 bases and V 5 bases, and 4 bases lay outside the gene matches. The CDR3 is CATSASGGPYEQYF. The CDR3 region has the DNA TGTGCCACCAGTGCGTCGGGAGGGCCCTACGAGCAGTACTTC.

As DNA, the CDR3 is TGTGCCAGCCTATTGACACAGGGGACCGGGGAGCTGTTTTTT. Residues: CASLLTQGTGELFF. This chain joins TRBV2 and TRBJ2-2, with TRBD1 matching 7 bases. There are 14 residues in the CDR3. The V gene's germline CDR1 is SNHLY and CDR2 FYNNEI. Unmatched junction bases numbered 8, after V lost 8 bases and J lost 5 bases.

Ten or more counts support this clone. CDR3: CASSEHGGPNQPQHF. The CDR3 nucleotides read TGTGCCAGCAGTGAACACGGGGGCCCCAATCAGCCCCAGCATTTT. V and J are TRBV2 and TRBJ1-5; a weak D match, TRBD1 (6 bases). This CDR3 is built from 15 residues. Germline values: CDR1 SNHLY, CDR2 FYNNEI. Between the trimmed V and J ends, which lost 2 bases and 3 bases, there was a span of 11 bases.

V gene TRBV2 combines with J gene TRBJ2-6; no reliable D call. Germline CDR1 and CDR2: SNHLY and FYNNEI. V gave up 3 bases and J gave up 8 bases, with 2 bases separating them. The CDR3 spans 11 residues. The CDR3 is CASSETNVLTF. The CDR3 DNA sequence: TGTGCCAGCAGTGAGACCAACGTCCTGACTTTC.

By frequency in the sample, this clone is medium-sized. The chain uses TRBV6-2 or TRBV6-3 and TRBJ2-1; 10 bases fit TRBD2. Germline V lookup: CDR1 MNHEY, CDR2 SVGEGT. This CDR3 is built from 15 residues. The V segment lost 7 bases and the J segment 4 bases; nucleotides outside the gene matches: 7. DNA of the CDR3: TGTGCCAGCAACCCAGGACTAGCGGCTTACAATGAGCAGTTCTTC. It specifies CASNPGLAAYNEQFF.

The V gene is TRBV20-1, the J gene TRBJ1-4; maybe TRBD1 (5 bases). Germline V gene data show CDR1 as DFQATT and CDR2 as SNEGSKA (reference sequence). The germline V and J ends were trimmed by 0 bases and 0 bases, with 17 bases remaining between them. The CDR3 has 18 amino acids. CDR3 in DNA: TGCAGTGCTAGAGATCAATCGGGGACCTCTACAACTAATGAAAAACTGTTTTTT. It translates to CSARDQSGTSTTNEKLFF.

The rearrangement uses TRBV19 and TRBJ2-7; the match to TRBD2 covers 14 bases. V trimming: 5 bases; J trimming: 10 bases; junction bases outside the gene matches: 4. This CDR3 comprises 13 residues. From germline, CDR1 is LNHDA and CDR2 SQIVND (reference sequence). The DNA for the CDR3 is TGTGCCAGTAGTTCCGGGACTAGCGGGAGTCAGTACTTC. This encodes CASSSGTSGSQYF.

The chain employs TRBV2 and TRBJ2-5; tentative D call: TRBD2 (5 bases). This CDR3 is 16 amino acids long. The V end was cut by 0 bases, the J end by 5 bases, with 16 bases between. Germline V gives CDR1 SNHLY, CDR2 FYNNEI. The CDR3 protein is CASSEARGVSGETQYF. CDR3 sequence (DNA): TGTGCCAGCAGTGAAGCGCGTGGGGTCTCGGGGGAGACCCAGTACTTC. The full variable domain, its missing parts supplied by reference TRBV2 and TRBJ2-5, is EPEVTQTPSHQVTQMGQEVILRCVPISNHLYFYWYRQILGQKVEFLVSFYNNEISEKSEIFDDQFSVERPDGSNFTLKIRSTKLEDSAMYFCASSEARGVSGETQYFGPGTRLLVL.

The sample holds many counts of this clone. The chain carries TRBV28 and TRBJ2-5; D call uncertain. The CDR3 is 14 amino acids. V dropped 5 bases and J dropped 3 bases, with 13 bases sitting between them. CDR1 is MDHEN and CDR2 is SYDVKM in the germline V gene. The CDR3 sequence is CASSKTASKETQYF. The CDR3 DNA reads TGTGCCAGCAGTAAGACGGCGTCGAAAGAGACCCAGTACTTC.

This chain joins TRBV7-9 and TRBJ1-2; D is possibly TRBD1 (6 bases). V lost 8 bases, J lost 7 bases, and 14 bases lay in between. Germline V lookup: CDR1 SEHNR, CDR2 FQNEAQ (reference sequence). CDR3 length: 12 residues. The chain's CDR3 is CASLGARGGYTF. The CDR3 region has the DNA TGTGCCAGCTTGGGGGCCAGAGGTGGCTACACCTTC.

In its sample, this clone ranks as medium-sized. CDR3 in DNA: TGCGCCAGCAGCTTAATAAGGACTCTTAGCACAGATACGCAGTATTTT. This codes for CASSLIRTLSTDTQYF. This chain connects TRBV5-1 to TRBJ2-3, with D possibly being TRBD2 (5 bases). The CDR3 is made up of 16 amino acids. CDR1 and CDR2 (germline): SGHRS, YFSETQ. With 2 bases removed from V and 0 bases from J, the gap between germline ends came to 13 bases.

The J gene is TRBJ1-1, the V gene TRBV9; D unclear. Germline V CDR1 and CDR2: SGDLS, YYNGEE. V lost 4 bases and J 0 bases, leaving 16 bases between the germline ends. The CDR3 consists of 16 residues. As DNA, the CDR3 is TGTGCCAGCAGCACCTTCCTGGCGGGTATGAACACTGAAGCTTTCTTT. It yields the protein CASSTFLAGMNTEAFF.

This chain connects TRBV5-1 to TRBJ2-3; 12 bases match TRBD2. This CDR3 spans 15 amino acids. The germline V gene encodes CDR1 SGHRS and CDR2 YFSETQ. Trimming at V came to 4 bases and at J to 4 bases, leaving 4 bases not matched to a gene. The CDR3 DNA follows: TGCGCCAGCAGCGCCTCTAGCGGGGGGGCAGATACGCAGTATTTT. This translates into CASSASSGGADTQYF.

CDR3 amino acids: CSAGRDRGLNSPLHF. The CDR3 nucleotides read TGCAGTGCTGGGCGGGACAGGGGGCTTAATTCACCCCTCCACTTT. The J gene is TRBJ1-6, the V gene TRBV20-1; 12 nucleotides align to TRBD1. CDR1 is DFQATT and CDR2 is SNEGSKA in the germline V gene (reference sequence). This CDR3 contains 15 residues. The V gene end was trimmed by 5 bases and the J gene end by 6 bases; junction bases not matched to a gene: 5.

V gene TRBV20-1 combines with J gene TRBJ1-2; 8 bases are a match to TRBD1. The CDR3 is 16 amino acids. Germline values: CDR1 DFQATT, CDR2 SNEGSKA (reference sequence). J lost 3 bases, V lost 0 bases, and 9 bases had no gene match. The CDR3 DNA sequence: TGCAGTGCTAGAGATATTGGTGACAGGGGCTACTATGGCTACACCTTC. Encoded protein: CSARDIGDRGYYGYTF.